This TCR beta chain was observed in a study of blood T cell repertoires in COVID-19. Sequencing was performed with immunoSEQ multiplex PCR; in TCRdb, only in-frame clones are kept and a portion is missing. The data contain 310,000 or so clones, 87% of them singletons. Germline CDR1 and CDR2: SGHDN and FVKESK. V lost 0 bases to trimming and J lost 3 bases, with 23 bases between them. The CDR3 extends over 19 amino acids. This clone was detected once. Sequenced: PBMCs or T cells enriched from blood (not recorded which). The rearrangement joins TRBV14 to TRBJ2-5; D call uncertain. The sequence derives from a woman aged 18-29 years who had recovered from COVID-19. The CDR3 nucleotides read TGTGCCAGCAGCCAAGATCTTAGGAGTGTTTGGGTAGAAAAAGAGACCCAGTACTTC. It specifies CASSQDLRSVWVEKETQYF.